These 19 T cell receptor beta chains share one sample of origin, sequenced in a study of CD8 T cells in ankylosing spondylitis. TCRdb processed the 5' RACE reads anew with MiXCR; each CDR3 protein has one entry. The sample has tens of thousands of distinct CDR3 sequences; roughly a sixth are singletons. Sequenced: blood. Receptor source: a male donor with ankylosing spondylitis or in good health (not recorded which).

There are a few counts of this clonotype. V usage is TRBV28 and J usage is TRBJ2-4, with a weak D call TRBD2 (6 bases). This CDR3 is 13 amino acids long. CDR1 and CDR2 from the germline V gene are MDHEN and SYDVKM. The V end was cut by 4 bases, the J end by 11 bases, with 15 bases between. In DNA form, the CDR3 reads TGTGCCAGCAGTTCTGGACTACGGATGGTTCAGTACTTC. It encodes CASSSGLRMVQYF.

The rearrangement joins TRBV6-6 to TRBJ1-5, with 11 positions matching TRBD1. From germline, CDR1 is MNHNY and CDR2 SVGAGI (reference sequence). The V segment lost 6 bases and the J segment 5 bases; nucleotides outside the gene matches: 9. The CDR3 runs 16 residues. DNA for the CDR3: TGTGCCAGCAGAGTACGGGGGACAGGGGGGGATCAGCCCCAGCATTTT. Amino acids: CASRVRGTGGDQPQHF.

The chain is built from TRBV28 and TRBJ1-5; TRBD1 might be the D (5 bases). This CDR3 contains 16 residues. Germline V gives CDR1 MDHEN, CDR2 SYDVKM. With 10 bases removed from V and 2 bases from J, the gap between germline ends came to 21 bases. This CDR3 is CAIRTGLRGRNQPQHF. The CDR3 nucleotides are TGTGCCATCCGAACGGGGCTCCGAGGGCGCAATCAGCCCCAGCATTTT.

The gene calls are TRBV6-2 or TRBV6-3 and TRBJ2-7; 9 nucleotides match TRBD2. V dropped 8 bases and J dropped 5; count of bases not matched to a gene: 10. The CDR3 sequence is 14 residues long. CDR1 is MNHEY and CDR2 is SVGEGT in the germline V gene. The CDR3 region is CASRRAGGGHEQYF. The CDR3, as DNA: TGTGCCAGCCGACGAGCGGGAGGAGGACACGAGCAGTACTTC.

In this sample, this clonotype turned up a few times. The chain has TRBV30 and TRBJ1-4; 7 bases agree with TRBD1. V was clipped by 4 bases and J by 4 bases; unmatched bases: 6. Germline-derived CDR1 and CDR2 are GTSNPN and SVGIG (reference sequence). The CDR3 is made up of 14 amino acids. CDR3 loop: CAWKWGQLNEKLFF. The CDR3 DNA reads TGTGCCTGGAAATGGGGACAGCTTAATGAAAAACTGTTTTTT.

The chain combines TRBV7-1 with TRBJ2-3; TRBD1 or TRBD2 may be the D gene (5 bases each). TRBV7-1 is an ORF, with its function uncertain. This CDR3 contains 16 residues. V dropped 9 bases and J dropped 1 base, with 20 bases sitting between them. This CDR3 is CASAWRTPKGTDTQYF. The CDR3 DNA is TGTGCCAGTGCCTGGAGGACACCAAAAGGCACAGATACGCAGTATTTT.

This clonotype was counted many times. The chain links TRBV28 to TRBJ2-1; 11 nucleotides agree with TRBD2. This CDR3 spans 15 amino acids. J lost 2 bases, V lost 5 bases, and 2 bases had no gene match. CDR1 and CDR2 from the germline V gene are MDHEN and SYDVKM. CDR3 sequence (DNA): TGTGCCAGCAGTAGGACTAGCGGGCCCTACAATGAGCAGTTCTTC. Encoded protein: CASSRTSGPYNEQFF.

In this sample, this clonotype turned up many times. The rearrangement links TRBV29-1 to TRBJ2-5; D ambiguous. Per germline, CDR1 SQVTM and CDR2 ANQGSEA. The CDR3 totals 11 residues. V was shortened by 0 bases and J by 8 bases, with 7 bases between the two germline ends. The CDR3 here is CSVEDVSTQYF. The CDR3 DNA reads TGCAGCGTTGAAGATGTATCCACCCAGTACTTC. Variable domain in full (rest from reference TRBV29-1 and TRBJ2-5): SAVISQKPSRDICQRGTSLTIQCQVDSQVTMMFWYRQQPGQSLTLIATANQGSEATYESGFVIDKFPISRPNLTFSTLTVSNMSPEDSSIYLCSVEDVSTQYFGPGTRLLVL.

This clonotype was counted ten times or more. The rearrangement links TRBV29-1 to TRBJ2-2; the D is unclear. V was pared by 0 bases and J by 1 base, with 9 bases between. Germline CDR1 SQVTM, CDR2 ANQGSEA. This CDR3 contains 15 residues. The CDR3 spells CSVEDPQVNTGELFF. The CDR3, as DNA: TGCAGCGTTGAAGACCCTCAGGTGAACACCGGGGAGCTGTTTTTT.

The sample holds many counts of this clonotype. The chain has TRBV27 and TRBJ2-3; D remains ambiguous. CDR1 and CDR2 (germline): MNHEY, SMNVEV (reference sequence). Trimming cost V 2 bases and J 8 bases, with 11 bases left between them. The CDR3 runs to 13 residues. In DNA form, the CDR3 reads TGTGCCAGCAGTTTACCAGGTTATACTACGCAGTATTTT. Residues: CASSLPGYTTQYF.

The genes are TRBV5-4 and TRBJ2-7; D gene uncertain. CDR3 length: 19 amino acids. V dropped 0 bases and J dropped 2 bases, with 24 bases sitting between them. CDR1 and CDR2 (germline): SGHNT, YYREEE (reference sequence). Here the CDR3 DNA reads TGTGCCAGCAGCTTGGTGGAAGCGCTATTGGGTGACTCAACCTACGAGCAGTACGTC. It is translated as CASSLVEALLGDSTYEQYV.

This clonotype came up many times. The rearrangement joins TRBV12-3 or TRBV12-4 to TRBJ2-7; no firm D call. This CDR3 has 13 residues. Trimming pared 3 bases from V and 3 bases from J, leaving 9 bases between. The CDR3 DNA is TGTGCCAGCAGTTTCGGGCCGTTCTACGAGCAGTACTTC. This translates into CASSFGPFYEQYF.

The chain is built from TRBV27 and TRBJ2-1; tentative D call: TRBD1 (5 bases). CDR1 is MNHEY, CDR2 SMNVEV, per germline (reference sequence). V lost 6 bases and J lost 2, with 17 bases in between. This CDR3 spans 16 amino acids. CDR3 region: CASSLRARPPYNEQFF. As DNA, the CDR3 is TGTGCCAGCAGCCTCAGGGCTCGACCGCCCTACAATGAGCAGTTCTTC.

This clonotype was observed many times. This chain joins TRBV29-1 and TRBJ1-4; possibly TRBD1 for D (5 bases). The CDR3 consists of 15 residues. Trimming shortened V by 0 bases and J by 2 bases, and 10 bases separated the two germline ends. The V gene's germline CDR1 is SQVTM and CDR2 ANQGSEA. CDR3 protein: CSVEDERGTNEKLFF. Written as DNA, the CDR3 is TGCAGCGTTGAAGATGAGCGGGGCACTAATGAAAAACTGTTTTTT.

The rearrangement uses TRBV29-1 and TRBJ2-7, with 11 bases aligning to TRBD2. CDR3 length: 13 amino acids. Germline V gene sequence: CDR1 SQVTM, CDR2 ANQGSEA. The J segment lost 3 bases and the V segment lost 4 bases, leaving 2 bases of the junction unmatched. CDR3 amino acids: CSVVTSGSYEQYF. The CDR3 DNA reads as TGCAGCGTTGTAACTAGCGGGAGCTACGAGCAGTACTTC.

The CDR3 here is CASSSGAYEQYF. The CDR3 DNA reads as TGTGCCAGCAGCTCGGGGGCCTACGAGCAGTACTTC. The V and J genes are TRBV11-1 and TRBJ2-7, with D maybe TRBD2 (6 bases). The CDR3 extends over 12 amino acids. CDR1 is SGHAT, CDR2 FQDESV, per germline (reference sequence). The V gene lost 4 bases and the J gene lost 2 bases, with 6 bases spanning the gap.

The chain couples TRBV7-8 to TRBJ2-1; D remains unclear. The CDR3 extends over 13 amino acids. The V and J ends lost 2 bases and 9 bases respectively, with 11 bases between them. Germline V gene lookup returns CDR1 SGHVS and CDR2 FQNEAQ. The DNA for the CDR3 is TGTGCCAGCAGCTTATCCGCGGCGACTGAGCAGTTCTTC. Translating gives CASSLSAATEQFF.

Many counts were recorded for this clonotype. The chain is built from TRBV5-6 and TRBJ2-3, with TRBD2 as a possible D gene (5 bases). The V end was cut by 0 bases, the J end by 2 bases, with 7 bases between. Germline V gives CDR1 SGHDT, CDR2 YYEEEE. CDR3 length: 14 amino acids. The CDR3 here is CASSLGEPTDTQYF. The CDR3 nucleotides are TGTGCCAGCAGCTTGGGGGAGCCCACAGATACGCAGTATTTT.

This clonotype was seen more than once but under ten times. The V gene is TRBV20-1, the J gene TRBJ2-7, with a tentative D call TRBD1 (5 bases). The germline V gene has CDR1 DFQATT and CDR2 SNEGSKA (reference sequence). The CDR3 has 13 residues. Trimming took off 5 bases at V and 0 bases at J, with 11 bases between the two ends. The CDR3 loop reads CSAAQTASYEQYV. The CDR3 DNA follows: TGCAGTGCTGCCCAGACAGCCTCCTACGAGCAGTACGTC.